This T cell receptor (beta chain) was captured by sequencing in a study of cytomegalovirus exposure and HLA in healthy donors. Overall study results and limits: Cytomegalovirus association was listed for 164 TCR beta chains. Subsequent analysis revealed that first-cohort TCR clusters tended to co-occur in the 95 to 150 validation repertoires. For cytomegalovirus status, the classifier reportedly gave diagnoses with high specificity and sensitivity.

This clone has just one count. Its antigen is unidentified. The CDR3 is 14 residues long. The V and J ends lost 5 bases and 6 bases respectively, with 13 bases between them. The germline CDR1 and CDR2 sequences are SEHNR and FQNEAQ (reference sequence). TCRdb's copy holds only in-frame clones and misses some; the assay was immunoSEQ multiplex PCR. The sample holds a few hundred thousand clones, roughly 89% seen once. The sequence came from a woman younger than 30 in good health and CMV-seronegative. The chain joins TRBV7-9 to TRBJ1-4; D gene unclear. Specimen: PBMCs. Here the CDR3 DNA reads TGTGCCAGCAGCCCGCCGCAGGCGTATGAAAAACTGTTTTTT. Encoded protein: CASSPPQAYEKLFF. Combining the CDR3 with reference TRBV7-9 and TRBJ1-4 gives the whole variable domain DTGVSQNPRHKITKRGQNVTFRCDPISEHNRLYWYRQTLGQGPEFLTYFQNEAQLEKSRLLSDRFSAERPKGSFSTLEIQRTEQGDSAMYLCASSPPQAYEKLFFGSGTQLSVL.